Listed below are T cell receptor beta chains from one sample, sequenced in a study of control samples from healthy donors and cancer patients. Only in-frame clones appear in the TCRdb table, and some are missing; sequencing was by immunoSEQ multiplex PCR. This table holds about 120,000 clones, about 90% found once. The sequenced sample consisted of blood. The source is a middle-aged man in good health. Both conserved end residues are part of each CDR3. A D gene is named only where the DNA matches it firmly. Only part of the rows carry a size: once, few, many, or a class if the clone is expanded.

TRBV2	.	TRBJ1-6	.	CASSASGKNSPLHF	TGTGCCAGCAGTGCGTCTGGGAAAAATTCACCCCTCCACTTT
TRBV7-9	TRBD1	TRBJ2-7	.	CASSFHRDRVRYEQYF	TGTGCCAGCAGCTTTCACCGGGACAGGGTTCGGTACGAGCAGTACTTC
TRBV7-2	TRBD1	TRBJ1-6	.	CASSRGQDSPLHF	TGTGCCAGCAGCCGCGGACAGGATTCACCCCTCCACTTT
TRBV20-1	.	TRBJ1-2	.	CSAPGGYGYTF	TGCAGTGCCCCCGGGGGCTATGGCTACACCTTC
TRBV7-8	TRBD1	TRBJ2-7	once	CASSIRDRAGEQYF	TGTGCCAGCAGCATACGGGACAGGGCGGGAGAGCAGTACTTC
TRBV7-2	TRBD2	TRBJ2-3	once	CASSLVGGGFRDTQYF	TGTGCCAGCAGCTTAGTCGGCGGGGGATTCAGGGATACGCAGTATTTT
TRBV12-3/TRBV12-4	TRBD1	TRBJ1-2	.	CASKWDREYGYTF	TGTGCCAGCAAATGGGACAGGGAGTATGGCTACACCTTC
TRBV9	.	TRBJ2-7	.	CASGVGPADLYEQYF	TGTGCCAGCGGGGTTGGGCCAGCAGACCTCTACGAGCAGTACTTC
TRBV2	.	TRBJ1-6	.	CASSVTDLTNSPLHF	TGTGCCAGCAGTGTCACAGATCTCACTAATTCACCCCTCCACTTT
TRBV11-3	.	TRBJ2-4	.	CASSSRTENIQYF	TGTGCCAGCAGCTCCCGGACCGAAAACATTCAGTACTTC
TRBV5-3	TRBD1	TRBJ1-5	few	CARAMDRGQPQHF	TGTGCCAGAGCGATGGACAGGGGTCAGCCCCAGCATTTT
TRBV5-5	.	TRBJ1-2	.	CASTPDSFNYGYTF	TGTGCCAGCACCCCTGACAGTTTTAACTATGGCTACACCTTC
TRBV4-3	TRBD1	TRBJ2-5	.	CASSQDWDRGSTQYF	TGCGCCAGCAGCCAAGATTGGGACAGGGGAAGTACCCAGTACTTC
TRBV6-5	TRBD1	TRBJ1-5	few	CASSYSQGAQPQHF	TGTGCCAGCAGTTACTCACAGGGGGCTCAGCCCCAGCATTTT
TRBV2	TRBD1	TRBJ1-1	.	CASRGLDRASEAFF	TGTGCCAGCAGAGGACTAGACAGGGCGAGTGAAGCTTTCTTT
TRBV5-1	.	TRBJ1-1	.	CASSLRAGSNTEAFF	TGCGCCAGCAGCTTGAGGGCAGGGTCGAACACTGAAGCTTTCTTT
TRBV5-6	TRBD2	TRBJ2-3	.	CASSREGRVRTDTQYF	TGTGCCAGCAGCAGGGAGGGCAGGGTTCGTACAGATACGCAGTATTTT
TRBV5-1	.	TRBJ1-4	few	CASSLWGAGEKLFF	TGCGCCAGCAGCTTGTGGGGGGCAGGTGAAAAACTGTTTTTT
TRBV5-1	.	TRBJ2-1	.	CASSPMGLLYNEQFF	TGCGCCAGCAGCCCTATGGGACTGTTATACAATGAGCAGTTCTTC
TRBV4-1	.	TRBJ2-7	.	CASSQGGAGTATYEQYF	TGCGCCAGCAGCCAAGGGGGGGCCGGGACAGCTACATACGAGCAGTACTTC
TRBV18	TRBD1	TRBJ1-1	.	CASSEQGAGYAEAFF	TGTGCCAGCTCAGAACAGGGGGCCGGCTACGCTGAAGCTTTCTTT
TRBV7-9	.	TRBJ2-2	.	CASSQSNTGELFF	TGTGCCAGCAGCCAATCGAACACCGGGGAGCTGTTTTTT
TRBV11-2	.	TRBJ2-7	.	CASSFLRTALTPIEQYF	TGTGCCAGCAGCTTCTTGAGGACGGCGCTTACCCCCATCGAGCAGTACTTC
TRBV7-2	.	TRBJ2-2	.	CASSPLARSNTGELFF	TGTGCCAGCAGCCCCTTAGCGCGTTCGAACACCGGGGAGCTGTTTTTT
TRBV2	TRBD1	TRBJ1-6	.	CASNRQGTSVGLGSPLHF	TGTGCCAGCAACCGACAGGGGACGAGTGTAGGATTAGGGTCACCCCTCCACTTT
TRBV5-1	.	TRBJ2-2	once	CASSLSGARANTGELFF	TGCGCCAGCAGCCTCTCCGGGGCCCGGGCGAACACCGGGGAGCTGTTTTTT
TRBV19	.	TRBJ1-2	.	CASSIGAGYGYTF	TGTGCCAGTAGTATCGGAGCAGGCTATGGCTACACCTTC
TRBV7-2	.	TRBJ2-7	.	CASSLVGNYEQYF	TGTGCCAGCAGCTTAGTCGGGAACTACGAGCAGTACTTC
TRBV15	TRBD1	TRBJ2-1	.	CATSRRDSVNHEQFF	TGTGCCACCAGCCGCCGGGACAGCGTAAATCATGAGCAGTTCTTC
TRBV10-2	TRBD1	TRBJ1-2	once	CASSWTGRDGYTF	TGCGCCAGCAGTTGGACAGGCCGGGATGGCTACACCTTC
TRBV6-6	TRBD1	TRBJ2-7	.	CASTGGQGREEYF	TGTGCCAGCACCGGGGGACAGGGAAGGGAGGAGTACTTC
TRBV6-1	.	TRBJ2-1	.	CASSEMGFNEQFF	TGTGCCAGCAGTGAAATGGGGTTCAATGAGCAGTTCTTC
TRBV29-1	TRBD1	TRBJ2-5	few	CSVGDREGIQYF	TGCAGCGTGGGGGACAGGGAAGGCATCCAGTACTTC
TRBV3-1/TRBV3-2	.	TRBJ1-5	.	CASSQDRNQPQHF	TGTGCCAGCAGCCAAGACAGGAATCAGCCCCAGCATTTT
TRBV7-8	TRBD2	TRBJ2-2	.	CASIVGRAGELFF	TGTGCCAGCATCGTTGGGAGGGCCGGGGAGCTGTTTTTT
TRBV6-5	.	TRBJ1-2	.	CASSYSGGRYGYTF	TGTGCCAGCAGTTACTCGGGGGGCCGCTATGGCTACACCTTC
TRBV19	TRBD1	TRBJ2-4	.	CASSPGQLNIQYF	TGTGCCAGTAGCCCGGGACAGTTAAACATTCAGTACTTC
TRBV10-3	.	TRBJ1-2	.	CAISESPDQKGNYGYTF	TGTGCCATCAGTGAGTCTCCGGACCAAAAAGGAAACTATGGCTACACCTTC
TRBV6-5	.	TRBJ1-2	.	CATDGGGGYTF	TGTGCCACCGACGGAGGTGGTGGCTACACCTTC
TRBV21-1	.	TRBJ2-5	.	CASSPSERLAGETQYF	TGTGCCAGCAGCCCCAGCGAAAGATTAGCGGGGGAGACCCAGTACTTC
TRBV5-6	TRBD2	TRBJ2-3	.	CASSLNSGTRGLDTQYF	TGTGCCAGCAGCTTGAATTCGGGGACTAGGGGGTTAGATACGCAGTATTTT
TRBV19	TRBD1	TRBJ1-2	.	CASRQGNDYGYTF	TGTGCCAGTAGACAGGGGAACGACTATGGCTACACCTTC
TRBV11-2	.	TRBJ1-1	.	CASSLVLGLNTEAFF	TGTGCCAGCAGCTTAGTGTTAGGCTTGAACACTGAAGCTTTCTTT
TRBV5-1	TRBD2	TRBJ2-3	.	CASSYSGGGTDTQYF	TGCGCCAGCAGCTATAGCGGGGGAGGGACAGATACGCAGTATTTT
TRBV29-1	TRBD1	TRBJ1-1	.	CSVLDRGTTEAFF	TGCAGCGTCTTGGACAGGGGGACCACTGAAGCTTTCTTT
TRBV11-2	TRBD1	TRBJ2-7	.	CASSLWTGEEQYF	TGTGCCAGCAGCCTATGGACAGGGGAGGAGCAGTACTTC
TRBV29-1	.	TRBJ1-1	.	CSVQGATALNTEAFF	TGCAGCGTTCAGGGCGCTACAGCGTTGAACACTGAAGCTTTCTTT
TRBV25-1	.	TRBJ1-1	once	CASSSRTVNTEAFF	TGTGCCAGCAGTTCCCGGACAGTGAACACTGAAGCTTTCTTT
TRBV5-4	TRBD1	TRBJ2-7	.	CASSYPGTGFDEQYF	TGTGCCAGCAGCTACCCCGGGACAGGGTTCGACGAGCAGTACTTC
TRBV5-1	TRBD1	TRBJ1-4	.	CASSLVGGQGEKLFF	TGCGCCAGCAGCTTGGTCGGGGGACAGGGGGAAAAACTGTTTTTT
TRBV24-1	TRBD1	TRBJ2-2	once	CATDSGQGSTGELFF	TGTGCCACGGACTCGGGACAGGGATCGACCGGGGAGCTGTTTTTT
TRBV20-1	TRBD2	TRBJ2-7	.	CSASYRTSPSYEQYF	TGCAGTGCTAGTTACAGGACTAGCCCCTCCTACGAGCAGTACTTC
TRBV2	TRBD2	TRBJ2-7	.	CASSGGSGIPYEQYF	TGTGCCAGCAGTGGGGGGAGCGGGATCCCCTACGAGCAGTACTTC
TRBV6-1	TRBD1	TRBJ2-7	.	CASSEVQGAAEQYF	TGTGCCAGCAGTGAAGTACAGGGGGCGGCCGAGCAGTACTTC
TRBV30	.	TRBJ1-3	.	CAWSWGANGNTIYF	TGTGCCTGGAGCTGGGGGGCGAATGGAAACACCATATATTTT
TRBV3-1/TRBV3-2	.	TRBJ1-2	.	CASSQATTVNYDYTF	TGTGCCAGCAGCCAGGCCACGACAGTGAACTATGACTACACCTTC
TRBV30	.	TRBJ2-7	.	CASSVGPYEQYF	TGTGCCTCTTCGGTGGGGCCTTACGAGCAGTACTTC
TRBV29-1	.	TRBJ2-3	.	CSVGSRADTQYF	TGCAGCGTTGGTAGTAGGGCAGATACGCAGTATTTT
TRBV11-2	.	TRBJ1-1	.	CASSSQGRSVAFF	TGTGCCAGCAGCTCCCAGGGGCGGTCCGTTGCTTTCTTT